This entry lists 31 T cell receptor beta chains sequenced from one sample in a study of shared clonotypes between healthy human individuals. Libraries were prepared by immunoSEQ multiplex PCR; TCRdb keeps only in-frame clonotypes and omits some of them. The profile shows over a million clones, 98% to 99% of them singletons. The specimen sequenced was naive CD4+ T cells sorted from blood. Subset in this sample: CD45RA+ positively selected. The source of these receptors is a man aged 25-45 years in good health.

The CDR3 nucleotides read TGTGCCAGCAGCCCCCTCGCAGGGGTTGGCGATGGCTACACCTTC. This codes for CASSPLAGVGDGYTF. This rearrangement joins TRBV7-9 to TRBJ1-2, with D perhaps TRBD1 (6 bases). The CDR3 totals 15 residues. Trimming pared 5 bases from V and 6 bases from J, leaving 19 bases between. Germline V lookup: CDR1 SEHNR, CDR2 FQNEAQ (reference sequence).

This clone has only one observation. Other DNA variants within this sample encode the same CDR3. The V call is TRBV5-1, the J call TRBJ1-1; D is uncertain. V dropped 0 bases and J dropped 3 bases, with 6 bases sitting between them. Germline loops: CDR1 SGHRS, CDR2 YFSETQ. This CDR3 is 13 amino acids long. The CDR3 spells CASSLVGYTEAFF. The CDR3 nucleotides read TGCGCCAGCAGCTTGGTGGGGTACACTGAAGCTTTCTTT.

This sequence joins TRBV4-1 and TRBJ2-2, with TRBD2 matching over 12 bases. Germline lookup yields CDR1 MGHRA and CDR2 YSYEKL. The CDR3 consists of 18 residues. J was trimmed by 0 bases and V by 6 bases; bases with no gene match: 8. CDR3 region: CASRQTSGGFANTGELFF. CDR3 coding DNA: TGCGCCAGCAGACAGACTAGCGGGGGCTTCGCGAACACCGGGGAGCTGTTTTTT.

The J gene is TRBJ2-7, the V gene TRBV21-1. TRBV21-1 is termed a pseudogene. The CDR3 totals 11 residues. The CDR3 protein is CASSKGEEQYF. CDR3 in DNA: TGTGCCAGCAGCAAAGGTGAAGAGCAGTACTTC.

The rearrangement uses TRBV7-2 and TRBJ2-5, with a weak D call TRBD1 (5 bases). The CDR3 contains 11 residues. Germline values: CDR1 SGHTA, CDR2 FQGNSA. V was cut by 10 bases and J by 5 bases, with 11 bases left in between. This CDR3 reads CATAKGETQYF. CDR3 DNA sequence: TGTGCCACCGCTAAGGGGGAGACCCAGTACTTC.

The genes are TRBV7-8 and TRBJ2-2; 11 positions agree with TRBD2. Germline V gene data show CDR1 as SGHVS and CDR2 as FQNEAQ. J was trimmed by 4 bases and V by 5 bases; bases with no gene match: 3. The CDR3 is 15 residues long. The CDR3 DNA reads as TGTGCCAGCAGCGGGCTAGCGGGAGGCACCGGGGAGCTGTTTTTT. Protein: CASSGLAGGTGELFF. The full variable domain, completed using reference TRBV7-8 and TRBJ2-2, is GAGVSQSPRYKVAKRGQDVALRCDPISGHVSLFWYQQALGQGPEFLTYFQNEAQLDKSGLPSDRFFAERPEGSVSTLKIQRTQQEDSAVYLCASSGLAGGTGELFFGEGSRLTVL.

In nucleotides, the CDR3 is TGCAGCGTTGACACTAGGGATGAGCAGTTCTTC. It translates to CSVDTRDEQFF. This chain connects TRBV29-1 to TRBJ2-1, with D possibly TRBD2 on 5 matching bases. Looked up from germline, CDR1 is SQVTM and CDR2 is ANQGSEA. This CDR3 contains 11 residues. V was cut by 3 bases and J by 8 bases, with 8 bases left in between.

This clone was seen only once. V is TRBV7-6 and J is TRBJ1-1; D not certain. In germline, CDR1 is SGHVS, CDR2 FNYEAQ. The CDR3 covers 15 residues. The germline V and J ends were trimmed by 5 bases and 1 base, with 14 bases remaining between them. The CDR3 spells CASSKSRSPNTEAFF. Written as DNA, the CDR3 is TGTGCCAGCAGCAAATCCCGGTCCCCGAACACTGAAGCTTTCTTT.

This sequence joins TRBV2 and TRBJ1-1; TRBD1 is a possible D gene (5 bases). V was clipped by 6 bases and J by 1 base, with 9 bases between them. Germline loops: CDR1 SNHLY, CDR2 FYNNEI. The CDR3 covers 13 residues. Here the CDR3 DNA reads TGTGCCAGCAGAGTACAGGCGAACACTGAAGCTTTCTTT. Amino acids: CASRVQANTEAFF.

This chain joins TRBV7-9 and TRBJ2-1; D possibly corresponds to TRBD2 (5 bases). V was pared by 1 base and J by 5 bases, with 12 bases between. Germline CDR1 and CDR2: SEHNR and FQNEAQ (reference sequence). CDR3 size: 15 residues. CDR3 protein: CASSLVRAWDNEQFF. The CDR3 DNA sequence: TGTGCCAGCAGCTTAGTGCGGGCATGGGACAATGAGCAGTTCTTC.

V gene TRBV18 combines with J gene TRBJ2-7; perhaps TRBD1 as D (6 bases). The CDR3 is 15 residues long. The V end lost 6 bases, the J end lost 6 bases, and 21 bases lay between the germline ends. CDR1 and CDR2 from the germline V gene are KGHSH and LQKENI. The chain's CDR3 is CASSQINREGREQYF. The CDR3 bases are TGTGCCAGCTCCCAAATAAACAGGGAAGGACGCGAGCAGTACTTC.

The J gene is TRBJ1-1, the V gene TRBV7-2; D is unclear. Trimming stripped 3 bases from V and 1 base from J, with 9 bases between. Germline loops: CDR1 SGHTA, CDR2 FQGNSA. The CDR3 has 14 amino acids. CDR3 sequence: CASSFDPGNTEAFF. In DNA form, the CDR3 reads TGTGCCAGCAGCTTTGACCCCGGGAACACTGAAGCTTTCTTT.

The V call is TRBV19, the J call TRBJ2-1; 15 bases map to TRBD2. CDR1 is LNHDA, CDR2 SQIVND, per germline (reference sequence). This CDR3 spans 15 amino acids. V lost 5 bases and J lost 9; bases outside the gene matches: 5. In nucleotides, the CDR3 is TGTGCCAGTAGTGGACTAGCGGGAGGGCCGGGTGAGCAGTTCTTC. Translating gives CASSGLAGGPGEQFF.

CDR3 amino acids: CASSQVRQVYEQYF. CDR3 nucleotides: TGCGCCAGCAGCCAAGTCCGACAGGTCTACGAGCAGTACTTC. This sequence joins TRBV4-1 and TRBJ2-7, with D maybe TRBD1 (6 bases). CDR1 is MGHRA, CDR2 YSYEKL, per germline. The CDR3 is made up of 14 amino acids. Trimming pared 1 base from V and 3 bases from J, leaving 10 bases between.

Note on this clone: Other DNA sequences within the sample encode an identical CDR3. The chain carries TRBV10-3 and TRBJ2-7, with TRBD1 as a possible D gene (6 bases). In germline, CDR1 is ENHRY, CDR2 SYGVKD. The CDR3 spans 14 residues. Trimming took off 6 bases at V and 0 bases at J, with 12 bases between the two ends. This CDR3 reads CAIRETGTSYEQYF. For the CDR3, the DNA is TGTGCCATCAGGGAGACAGGCACCTCCTACGAGCAGTACTTC.

The chain uses TRBV28 and TRBJ1-1; 7 nucleotides align to TRBD1. V shed 7 bases and J 7 bases; nucleotides not matched to a gene: 6. In germline, CDR1 is MDHEN, CDR2 SYDVKM. The CDR3 contains 12 residues. CDR3 in DNA: TGTGCCAGCACCAGGGGGAGGTTTGAAGCTTTCTTT. It encodes CASTRGRFEAFF.

This rearrangement joins TRBV10-1 to TRBJ2-2; unclear D gene. The germline gives CDR1 WNHNN, CDR2 SYGVQD (reference sequence). The V end was cut by 4 bases, the J end by 7 bases, with 10 bases between. CDR3 size: 13 residues. CDR3 amino acids: CASSALWDGELFF. The CDR3 coding sequence is TGCGCCAGCAGTGCCCTGTGGGACGGGGAGCTGTTTTTT.

The V and J genes are TRBV11-2 and TRBJ1-2; TRBD1 might be the D (6 bases). From germline, CDR1 is SGHAT and CDR2 FQNNGV. V gave up 0 bases and J gave up 1 base, with 15 bases separating them. This CDR3 comprises 17 residues. CDR3: CASSLDNQGGNNYGYTF. In DNA form, the CDR3 reads TGTGCCAGCAGCTTAGATAATCAAGGGGGAAATAACTATGGCTACACCTTC.

The chain links TRBV28 to TRBJ2-7, with D maybe TRBD1 (7 bases). V lost 8 bases and J lost 2, with 16 bases in between. The CDR3 is made up of 14 amino acids. Per germline, CDR1 MDHEN and CDR2 SYDVKM. CDR3 sequence reads: CASLQGGPTYEQYF. The CDR3 DNA sequence: TGTGCCAGCCTCCAGGGGGGCCCGACCTACGAGCAGTACTTC.

The chain uses TRBV4-1 and TRBJ1-2; weak D call: TRBD1 (6 bases). Deletions cut 2 bases from V and 5 bases from J, with 15 bases between. CDR1 is MGHRA and CDR2 is YSYEKL in the germline V gene. This CDR3 is built from 15 residues. This chain's CDR3 is CASSQRGWDKYGYTF. DNA of the CDR3: TGCGCCAGCAGCCAACGGGGGTGGGACAAATATGGCTACACCTTC.

This clone appeared once. The chain combines TRBV6-1 with TRBJ2-7; perhaps D is TRBD1 or TRBD2 (5 bases each). V lost 6 bases and J 4 bases, leaving 16 bases between the germline ends. Germline lookup yields CDR1 MNHNS and CDR2 SASEGT. The CDR3 consists of 14 residues. CDR3 in DNA: TGTGCCAGCAGCCCAGGCGAGGGGTCATACGAGCAGTACTTC. Its protein product is CASSPGEGSYEQYF.

The chain has TRBV14 and TRBJ2-7, with a possible D match to TRBD2 (6 bases). The CDR3 is 13 residues long. The V end lost 6 bases, the J end lost 3 bases, and 12 bases lay between the germline ends. Germline V CDR1 and CDR2: SGHDN, FVKESK. As DNA, the CDR3 is TGTGCCAGCAGTTTCGCCGGGAGCTACGAGCAGTACTTC. Translating it yields CASSFAGSYEQYF.

This chain joins TRBV13 and TRBJ1-1; 7 nucleotides line up with TRBD1. This CDR3 contains 15 residues. Germline-derived CDR1 and CDR2 are PRHDT and FYEKMQ (reference sequence). V lost 6 bases, J lost 4 bases, and 11 bases stayed unmatched. The CDR3 bases are TGTGCCAGCAGGCTAGCTTTCAGGGGGGGCACTGAAGCTTTCTTT. Translation gives CASRLAFRGGTEAFF.

The sample holds one count of this clone. The V and J genes are TRBV5-1 and TRBJ1-4; TRBD1 might be the D (5 bases). The CDR3 contains 17 residues. Trimming shortened V by 2 bases and J by 0 bases, and 14 bases separated the two germline ends. CDR1 and CDR2 from the germline V gene are SGHRS and YFSETQ. The CDR3 reads CASSLRGGEATNEKLFF. The DNA for the CDR3 is TGCGCCAGCAGCTTACGAGGAGGGGAAGCAACTAATGAAAAACTGTTTTTT.

CDR3 in DNA: TGTGCCAGCAGCTCCCGGTCCTCCTACAATGAGCAGTTCTTC. Residues: CASSSRSSYNEQFF. The chain has TRBV5-6 and TRBJ2-1; D is unclear. The CDR3 contains 14 residues. Between the trimmed V and J ends, which lost 3 bases and 0 bases, there was a span of 7 bases. Germline V gives CDR1 SGHDT, CDR2 YYEEEE.

This chain joins TRBV11-3 and TRBJ2-3, with TRBD2 matching over 14 bases. The CDR3 consists of 17 residues. Per germline, CDR1 SGHNT and CDR2 YENEEA. V trimming: 1 base; J trimming: 4 bases; junction bases outside the gene matches: 4. CDR3: CASSLGGLAGEPDTQYF. The CDR3 DNA is TGTGCCAGCAGCTTAGGGGGACTAGCGGGAGAACCAGATACGCAGTATTTT.

The chain carries TRBV5-1 and TRBJ2-7; 7 positions match TRBD1. The junction had 9 bases not matched to a gene; V was cut back by 6 bases and J by 6 bases. The CDR3 is made up of 13 amino acids. Germline-derived CDR1 and CDR2 are SGHRS and YFSETQ. CDR3 residues: CASNWVAGGEQYF. The CDR3 coding sequence is TGCGCCAGCAATTGGGTGGCAGGGGGCGAGCAGTACTTC.

This clone was counted a single time. The chain combines TRBV11-2 with TRBJ2-7, with TRBD1 identical over 8 bases. The V segment lost 5 bases and the J segment 6 bases; nucleotides outside the gene matches: 6. This CDR3 is built from 13 residues. Germline CDR1 SGHAT, CDR2 FQNNGV. CDR3 region: CASSPGTGAEQYF. The CDR3 nucleotides read TGTGCCAGCAGCCCCGGGACAGGCGCCGAGCAGTACTTC.

The rearrangement links TRBV2 to TRBJ2-7, with D possibly called TRBD1 or TRBD2 (5 bases each). The CDR3 has 14 residues. V lost 7 bases and J lost 2, with 15 bases in between. Germline assignment: CDR1 SNHLY and CDR2 FYNNEI. CDR3 DNA sequence: TGTGCCAGCATCCTAGCCCAGGGTCCCTACGAGCAGTACTTC. Translating gives CASILAQGPYEQYF.

The chain couples TRBV11-1 to TRBJ2-5; possible D gene TRBD1, 5 bases. Germline CDR1 is SGHAT and CDR2 is FQDESV (reference sequence). The CDR3 spans 13 residues. Trimming removed 8 bases from V and 7 bases from J, with 17 bases in between. DNA of the CDR3: TGTGCCAGCGGGGTGATCACAGGTGGGACCCAGTACTTC. Its protein product is CASGVITGGTQYF.

This clone showed up just once. The chain employs TRBV6-6 and TRBJ2-1, with D possibly being TRBD1 (6 bases). V gave up 4 bases and J gave up 10 bases, with 20 bases separating them. In germline, CDR1 is MNHNY, CDR2 SVGAGI (reference sequence). This CDR3 has 15 residues. CDR3 sequence: CASSSPRGYLGEQFF. The CDR3 DNA reads as TGTGCCAGCAGTTCCCCCAGGGGCTATCTTGGAGAGCAGTTCTTC.